This T cell receptor (beta chain) was sequenced in a study of chemoradiotherapy in HPV16-positive cancers. Libraries were prepared by immunoSEQ multiplex PCR; TCRdb keeps only in-frame clonotypes and omits some of them. The data contain 25,000 to 35,000 clones, approximately 90% of them singletons. Regarding the study as a whole: During treatment, candidate HPV-specific clones and E7-related motifs expanded in tumor.

In regard to this clone: Its antigen remains unknown.

The ends lost 5 bases at V and 7 bases at J; junction bases unmatched: 7. Germline V gene data show CDR1 as SGHTA and CDR2 as FQGNSA. This CDR3 region has 14 residues. The sequence came from a human donor with HPV-associated anogenital cancer. Source: blood, taken from a patient who underwent chemoradiotherapy. V and J are TRBV7-2 and TRBJ1-5, with TRBD1 matching 8 bases. The DNA of the CDR3 is TGTGCCAGCAGCCCCAGGGGGCTAGGCCAGCCCCAGCATTTT. Amino acid sequence: CASSPRGLGQPQHF.